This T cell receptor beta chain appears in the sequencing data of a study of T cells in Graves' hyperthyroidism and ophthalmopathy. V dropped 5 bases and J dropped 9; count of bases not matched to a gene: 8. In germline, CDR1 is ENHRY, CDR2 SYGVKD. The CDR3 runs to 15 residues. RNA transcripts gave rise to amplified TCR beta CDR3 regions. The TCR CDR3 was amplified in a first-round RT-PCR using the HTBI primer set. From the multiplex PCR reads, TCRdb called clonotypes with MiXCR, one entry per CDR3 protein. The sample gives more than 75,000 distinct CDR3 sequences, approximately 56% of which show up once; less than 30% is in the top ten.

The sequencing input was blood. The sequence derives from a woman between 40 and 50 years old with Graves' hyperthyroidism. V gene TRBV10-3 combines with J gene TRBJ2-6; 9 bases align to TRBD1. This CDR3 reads CAISPGGDRDNVLTF. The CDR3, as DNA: TGTGCCATCAGTCCTGGCGGGGACAGGGACAACGTCCTGACTTTC.